Listed below are T cell receptor beta chains from one sample, sequenced in a study of identical twins. TCRdb redid the calling of the 5' RACE reads with MiXCR, one entry per CDR3 protein. The top ten clones hold about 12% of a sample with 420,000 or so distinct CDR3 sequences, about 18% of them seen once. The sequencing input was naive T cells sorted from blood. The source of these receptors is a man over 45 in good health. Each CDR3 is given without its conserved first and last residue. Fields, in order: V gene, clone size, J gene, CDR3 protein. Clone size appears in some rows only: once, few, many, or a class for an expanded clone.

V: TRBV29-1; size: few; J: TRBJ2-1; CDR3: SVDRSLAGPYNEQF
V: TRBV7-8; size: .; J: TRBJ2-4; CDR3: ASSLWTSGGRNIQY
V: TRBV7-2; size: once; J: TRBJ1-5; CDR3: ASSDGGRGNQPQH
V: TRBV10-3; size: many; J: TRBJ2-3; CDR3: AIRELSTDTQY
V: TRBV7-9; size: .; J: TRBJ2-3; CDR3: ASSLLTRVGDTQY
V: TRBV19; size: .; J: TRBJ2-1; CDR3: ATGRGTGSNEQF
V: TRBV28; size: .; J: TRBJ2-1; CDR3: ASRHTGEDEQF
V: TRBV10-3; size: few; J: TRBJ2-7; CDR3: AISETTGTSGYEQY
V: TRBV20-1; size: .; J: TRBJ1-4; CDR3: SASLRVTNEKLF
V: TRBV15; size: many; J: TRBJ2-5; CDR3: ATSRDRGAPLQETQY
V: TRBV6-1; size: .; J: TRBJ1-6; CDR3: ASSLHQGVDSPLH
V: TRBV7-2; size: many; J: TRBJ2-2; CDR3: ASSLAGVGTGELF
V: TRBV9; size: .; J: TRBJ2-1; CDR3: ASSVAGVFYNEQF
V: TRBV3-1; size: many; J: TRBJ2-1; CDR3: ASSQSLAGGCNEQF
V: TRBV5-1; size: .; J: TRBJ2-2; CDR3: ASSLSQQGGAGELF
V: TRBV12-3/TRBV12-4; size: few; J: TRBJ2-3; CDR3: ASSTWPGTESRESTDTQY
V: TRBV10-3; size: many; J: TRBJ2-7; CDR3: ATRDSYEQY
V: TRBV7-6; size: few; J: TRBJ2-2; CDR3: ASNPGTGNTGELF
V: TRBV4-3; size: many; J: TRBJ1-4; CDR3: ASSLYREEKLF
V: TRBV7-9; size: .; J: TRBJ2-5; CDR3: ASSYGGGQETQY
V: TRBV29-1; size: .; J: TRBJ2-5; CDR3: SVWTLRGGVQETQY
V: TRBV5-1; size: .; J: TRBJ1-2; CDR3: ASREGNYGYT
V: TRBV12-3/TRBV12-4; size: many; J: TRBJ2-1; CDR3: ASSPRKGLYNEQF
V: TRBV7-2; size: many; J: TRBJ2-1; CDR3: ASSSDRSSYNEQF
V: TRBV4-1; size: .; J: TRBJ1-5; CDR3: ASSQRTGDQPQH
V: TRBV5-1; size: few; J: TRBJ1-3; CDR3: ASSLEGSSSGNTIY
V: TRBV7-3; size: many; J: TRBJ2-1; CDR3: ASSLTLAGSHNEQF
V: TRBV19; size: .; J: TRBJ2-3; CDR3: ASSSGGFTDTQY
V: TRBV12-3/TRBV12-4; size: few; J: TRBJ2-7; CDR3: ASSAGGIPYEQY
V: TRBV20-1; size: few; J: TRBJ2-1; CDR3: SARVGSAYNEQF
V: TRBV11-2; size: many; J: TRBJ1-4; CDR3: ASSLDRTLREKLF
V: TRBV29-1; size: many; J: TRBJ2-3; CDR3: SVRRTQTDTQY
V: TRBV20-1; size: .; J: TRBJ2-3; CDR3: SAPDPGGADTQY
V: TRBV15; size: few; J: TRBJ2-7; CDR3: ATSIEKGPYEQY
V: TRBV27; size: few; J: TRBJ2-7; CDR3: ASSVGGLAGYYEQY
V: TRBV4-2; size: .; J: TRBJ1-2; CDR3: ASSQRTAGVGYGYT
V: TRBV7-8; size: .; J: TRBJ1-2; CDR3: ASSLGTGGDLYGYT
V: TRBV12-3/TRBV12-4; size: many; J: TRBJ2-7; CDR3: ASAPGVSYEQY
V: TRBV7-6; size: .; J: TRBJ2-1; CDR3: ASSLAPSGPSLSSYNEQF
V: TRBV30; size: many; J: TRBJ2-2; CDR3: AWRRGPNTGELF
V: TRBV6-1; size: .; J: TRBJ2-7; CDR3: ASAPTPTREQY
V: TRBV7-9; size: .; J: TRBJ2-1; CDR3: ACGSGDRGEQF